This T cell receptor beta chain was identified in a study of T cell repertoires in cytomegalovirus infection. Whole-study context: CMV epitopes that were recently identified and HLA-C-restricted were used alongside well-studied HLA-B-restricted ones. CMV infection together with matching HLA type was indicated by public TCR beta signatures.

A note on this clonotype: Its antigen is unidentified. A much larger clone lies one base from this, so it may be a read error.

Study findings and constraints: The study found HLA-C-restricted CMV-specific TCR beta clonotypes dominating the ex vivo response. Cumulative public TCR beta family frequency identified carriers of CMV plus the relevant HLA.

TCRdb used MiXCR to reprocess the reads, holding one entry per CDR3 protein. The table records around 710,000 distinct CDR3 sequences, about 28% of them present only once. Germline values: CDR1 MNHEY, CDR2 SVGAGI. The CDR3 sequence is 15 residues long. The sequencing used cultured CD8+ T cells from PBMCs, collected from culture after CMV antigen stimulation. The clonotype was recovered from a human donor in good health (CMV status not recorded). Some clones in this sample may be carry-over from other donors' samples. The chain has TRBV6-5 and TRBJ2-1, with 12 bases aligning to TRBD2. CDR3 sequence reads: CASSLGLAGNNKQFF. The DNA for the CDR3 is TGTGCCAGCAGTTTGGGACTAGCGGGTAACAATAAGCAGTTCTTC.